These T cell receptor beta chains were read from a single sample in a study of T cells expressing NK-cell markers. TCRdb reprocessed the 5' RACE reads and stores each CDR3 protein as one record, lacking DNA. The table for this sample gives over 150,000 distinct CDR3 sequences. The source material was blood T cells: a sorted CD56 or NKG2C T cell subset, CD4+ or CD8+ T cells, or bulk PBMC T cells (not recorded which). The receptors were gathered from a woman aged 45-65 years in good health. The CDR3 runs from the conserved cysteine through the conserved F or W. The order of the fields is V gene, J gene, CDR3 protein.

v_gene: TRBV7-9; j_gene: TRBJ1-1; CDR3aa: CAGCPGVKGNTEAFF
v_gene: TRBV19; j_gene: TRBJ2-2; CDR3aa: CASELVGNAGELFF
v_gene: TRBV5-5; j_gene: TRBJ2-5; CDR3aa: CASSATWDSRQETQYF
v_gene: TRBV7-2; j_gene: TRBJ2-2; CDR3aa: CASRRENTGELFF
v_gene: TRBV3-1; j_gene: TRBJ2-7; CDR3aa: CASSREWEPYEQYF
v_gene: TRBV6-5; j_gene: TRBJ2-5; CDR3aa: CASSPTDRGLETQYF
v_gene: TRBV5-1; j_gene: TRBJ2-7; CDR3aa: CASRSGGNEQYF
v_gene: TRBV7-2; j_gene: TRBJ1-3; CDR3aa: CASSLGGLENTIYF
v_gene: TRBV4-1; j_gene: TRBJ2-1; CDR3aa: CASSRTSGSLGGNEQFF
v_gene: TRBV10-3; j_gene: TRBJ2-1; CDR3aa: CAISESIPWTSGKSSYNEQFF
v_gene: TRBV10-2; j_gene: TRBJ2-1; CDR3aa: CASSERRVSNNEQFF
v_gene: TRBV6-5; j_gene: TRBJ2-2; CDR3aa: CASSFKLDTGELFF
v_gene: TRBV5-1; j_gene: TRBJ1-1; CDR3aa: CASKREGHTEAFF
v_gene: TRBV2; j_gene: TRBJ1-1; CDR3aa: CASSGDGSSGQFPMNTEAFF
v_gene: TRBV20-1; j_gene: TRBJ2-7; CDR3aa: CSARGDRTSYEQYF
v_gene: TRBV27; j_gene: TRBJ2-2; CDR3aa: CASSLTLAGGELFF